This TCR beta chain was captured in a study of shared clonotypes between healthy human individuals. The authors ran the assay at deep level. In the authors' workflow: ImmunoSEQ output lacked quality scores and full-length reads, limiting matched filtering. Libraries were prepared by immunoSEQ multiplex PCR; TCRdb keeps only in-frame clonotypes and omits some of them. Clone size and the V and J calls come from that table; the DNA yielded D and trimming. The table has about 2 million clones, just under 95% seen once; the top ten hold around 1.1%. The naive CD8 fraction comprised CD45RO-negative cells positively selected for CCR7 and excluded terminally differentiated effector memory CD45RA+ cells. The CDR3 sequence is 15 residues long.

V and J are TRBV12-2 and TRBJ2-7; the DNA was not used to check the table's D call, TRBD2. TRBV12-2 is assigned pseudogene status. Source material: naive CD8+ T cells sorted from blood. This clonotype was sampled from a man younger than 30 in good health. This chain's CDR3 is CASRYWGGRADEQYF. In DNA, the CDR3 is TGTGCAAGTCGCTACTGGGGCGGGAGGGCCGACGAGCAGTACTTC.